This TCR beta chain appears in the sequencing data of a study of blood T cell repertoires in COVID-19. Here immunoSEQ multiplex PCR was the method, and the copy in TCRdb shows in-frame clones only, minus some. The table includes roughly 300,000 clones, 90% detected once. The CDR3 totals 14 residues. Germline loops: CDR1 MDHEN, CDR2 SYDVKM. V shed 4 bases and J shed 2 bases, with 12 bases lying between them. Sequenced sample: peripheral blood. This clonotype was obtained from a woman in her 30s with COVID-19, enrolled during active disease. This chain uses TRBV28 with TRBJ2-7, with D possibly TRBD1 on 7 matching bases. The CDR3 coding sequence is TGTGCCAGCAGTTCAGGGGGGTCAACCTACGAGCAGTACTTC. Protein product: CASSSGGSTYEQYF. The entire variable domain, with the rest obtained from reference TRBV28 and TRBJ2-7, is as follows: DVKVTQSSRYLVKRTGEKVFLECVQDMDHENMFWYRQDPGLGLRLIYFSYDVKMKEKGDIPEGYSVSREKKERFSLILESASTNQTSMYLCASSSGGSTYEQYFGPGTRLTVT.